The T cell receptor (beta chain) described here comes from a study of T-cell reconstitution after alpha-beta-depleted transplantation in children. Findings of the study overall: Diversity of TCRbeta at day 60 was high in some patients, arising from surviving recipient T cells and thymic progenitors. Reportedly, alpha-beta T cells present about two months post-transplant originated from several hundred expanded clones of graft origin.

This clonotype appeared many times. The antigen is not known. Unique molecular identifiers were used in preparing the TCRbeta library. A single record per CDR3 protein comes from TCRdb applying MiXCR to the PCR reads. The sample lists roughly 150,000 distinct CDR3 sequences, around 10% occurring once. This CDR3 is 17 amino acids long. Sample: PBMCs, taken before TCRalphabeta/CD19-depleted stem cell transplant. The V gene is TRBV21-1, the J gene TRBJ2-2; the table's D call, TRBD1, has no DNA check behind it. TRBV21-1 is a pseudogene segment. The receptor was derived from a boy younger than 10 with acute myeloid leukemia, due to receive a stem cell transplant. In DNA, the CDR3 is TGTGCCAGCATCGGGGTCGGACAGGCCCCGAACACCGGGGAGCTGTTTTTT. Amino acid sequence: CASIGVGQAPNTGELFF.